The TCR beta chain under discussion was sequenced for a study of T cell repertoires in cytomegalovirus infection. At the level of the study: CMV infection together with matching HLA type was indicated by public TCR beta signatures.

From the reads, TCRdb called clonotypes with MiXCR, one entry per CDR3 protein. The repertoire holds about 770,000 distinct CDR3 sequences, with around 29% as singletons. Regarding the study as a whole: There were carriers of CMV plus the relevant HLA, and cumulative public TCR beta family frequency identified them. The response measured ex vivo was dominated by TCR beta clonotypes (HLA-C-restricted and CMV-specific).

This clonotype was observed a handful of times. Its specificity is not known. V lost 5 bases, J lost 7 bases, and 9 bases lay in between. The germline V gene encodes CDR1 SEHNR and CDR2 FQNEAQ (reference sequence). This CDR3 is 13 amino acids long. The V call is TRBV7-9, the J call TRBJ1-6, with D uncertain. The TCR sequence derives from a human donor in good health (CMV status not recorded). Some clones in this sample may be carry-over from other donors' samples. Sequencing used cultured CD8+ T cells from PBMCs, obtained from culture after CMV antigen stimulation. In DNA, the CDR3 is TGTGCCAGCAGCCCGCCGGGAAATTCACCCCTCCACTTT. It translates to CASSPPGNSPLHF.